This T cell receptor beta chain was recovered during a study of control samples from healthy donors and cancer patients. Germline lookup yields CDR1 SGHRS and CDR2 YFSETQ. Between the trimmed V and J ends, which lost 5 bases and 9 bases, there was a span of 17 bases. The CDR3 has 13 residues. This table comes from immunoSEQ multiplex PCR, and its TCRdb copy is limited to in-frame clones, with some not included. Of about 83,000 clones listed, 75% to 95% are singletons. Sample: blood. The receptor was isolated from a man aged 45-60 years in good health. V is TRBV5-1 and J is TRBJ2-5; D perhaps matches TRBD1 (5 bases). The CDR3 region is CASSGHGAAAQYF. As DNA, the CDR3 is TGCGCCAGCAGTGGACACGGTGCCGCGGCCCAGTACTTC.